The 17 T cell receptor beta chains below come from one sample, sequenced in a study of blood T cells in healthy people across ages. A second PCR of 7 to 11 cycles used a sample-barcoded 5' primer and a J-beta primer mix. TCRdb independently ran MiXCR on the 5' RACE reads; one entry per CDR3 protein. In the table there are 700,000 to 800,000 distinct CDR3 sequences, around 40% of which are singletons. The specimen sequenced was blood. These receptors originate from a woman in her fifties or sixties in good health.

The chain uses TRBV7-8 and TRBJ1-2; 11 nucleotides match TRBD1. The CDR3 covers 17 residues. Germline loops: CDR1 SGHVS, CDR2 FQNEAQ. J gave up 9 bases and V 0 bases, and 12 bases lay outside the gene matches. CDR3 in amino acids: CASSLAGSGQGDECYTF. The CDR3 DNA reads TGTGCCAGCAGCTTAGCGGGTTCGGGACAGGGGGACGAGTGCTACACCTTC.

This clonotype was seen only a few times. The J gene is TRBJ1-2, the V gene TRBV12-3 or TRBV12-4; 8 bases are a match to TRBD1. Trimming took 6 bases from V and 5 from J; bases not matched to a gene: 8. The length of the CDR3 is 14 residues. CDR3 amino acids: CASSPRTGLYGYTF. DNA of the CDR3: TGTGCCAGCAGCCCCCGGACAGGGTTGTATGGCTACACCTTC.

This chain links TRBV7-9 with TRBJ1-2; 7 nucleotides line up with TRBD1. CDR3 length: 14 residues. The germline gives CDR1 SEHNR, CDR2 FQNEAQ (reference sequence). V shed 4 bases, J shed 0 bases, and the junction held 2 bases outside the gene matches. The CDR3 DNA reads as TGTGCCAGCAGCTGGACAGGAGCTAACTATGGCTACACCTTC. Its translation is CASSWTGANYGYTF.

This clonotype showed up just a few times. This chain links TRBV11-2 with TRBJ2-3; 15 bases agree with TRBD2. The CDR3 sequence is 17 residues long. Trimming took 2 bases from V and 4 from J; bases not matched to a gene: 4. Germline lookup yields CDR1 SGHAT and CDR2 FQNNGV. CDR3 nucleotide sequence: TGTGCCAGCAGCTTAATGGGACTAGCGGGGGGACCAGATACGCAGTATTTT. Translating gives CASSLMGLAGGPDTQYF.

J is TRBJ2-2 and V is TRBV29-1; 10 nucleotides align to TRBD1. This CDR3 spans 13 amino acids. Per the germline V gene, CDR1 is SQVTM and CDR2 is ANQGSEA. The CDR3 coding sequence is TGCGTCACCCGGACAGGGGGAACCGGGGAGCTGTTTTTT. It codes for CVTRTGGTGELFF.

This sequence joins TRBV29-1 and TRBJ2-7; D call uncertain. There are 13 residues in the CDR3. CDR1 is SQVTM and CDR2 is ANQGSEA in the germline V gene. V lost 4 bases and J lost 0, with 10 bases in between. CDR3 in DNA: TGCAGCGTTGTAGGGCCTGGCTCCTACGAGCAGTACTTC. Translating it yields CSVVGPGSYEQYF.

This clonotype occurred once. The chain recombines TRBV4-3 with TRBJ2-3; unclear D gene. Germline CDR1 reads LGHNA; CDR2 reads YSLEER. Trimming left V 5 bases short and J 0 bases short, with 15 bases between. CDR3 length equals 16 residues. The CDR3 spells CASSKTARTSTDTQYF. In DNA form, the CDR3 reads TGCGCCAGCAGCAAGACGGCAAGAACTAGCACAGATACGCAGTATTTT.

This clonotype was found once. The rearrangement links TRBV30 to TRBJ1-1; D may be TRBD1 (6 bases). This CDR3 is built from 13 residues. V dropped 2 bases and J dropped 1 base, with 8 bases sitting between them. Germline values: CDR1 GTSNPN, CDR2 SVGIG (reference sequence). CDR3 sequence: CAWSWGANTEAFF. As DNA, the CDR3 is TGTGCCTGGAGTTGGGGGGCGAACACTGAAGCTTTCTTT.

About this clonotype: Since a much larger clone is just one base distant, this may be a read error. V gene TRBV29-1 combines with J gene TRBJ2-1; D might be TRBD1 (6 bases). Trimming pared 4 bases from V and 10 bases from J, leaving 20 bases between. The germline gives CDR1 SQVTM, CDR2 ANQGSEA. The CDR3 extends over 14 amino acids. CDR3 amino acids: CSVGRQGIYYEQFF. DNA for the CDR3: TGCAGCGTTGGTCGGCAGGGGATTTACTACGAGCAGTTCTTC.

This clonotype came up a few times. This sequence joins TRBV7-6 and TRBJ2-4; a possible D gene is TRBD2 (5 bases). The J call is uncertain, as TRBJ2-5 better fits the DNA end. The CDR3 spans 13 residues. Germline V gene data show CDR1 as SGHVS and CDR2 as FNYEAQ. The DNA of the CDR3 is TGTGCCAGCAGCTTAGGGGGAGACGAGACCCAGTACTTC. Amino acids: CASSLGGDETQYF.

A few counts support this clonotype. The chain couples TRBV7-8 to TRBJ2-1, with TRBD1 matching 12 bases. The CDR3 totals 15 residues. Trimming cost V 2 bases and J 9 bases; bases outside gene matches: 5. Germline CDR1 is SGHVS and CDR2 is FQNEAQ. The CDR3 loop is CASSLRDRGLGEQFF. The CDR3 DNA is TGTGCCAGCAGCTTAAGGGACAGGGGGCTTGGTGAGCAGTTCTTC.

This clonotype occurred a few times. The genes are TRBV11-2 and TRBJ1-2, with no clear D. Germline V lookup: CDR1 SGHAT, CDR2 FQNNGV. V lost 5 bases to trimming and J lost 6 bases, with 16 bases between them. CDR3 length: 14 residues. The CDR3 loop reads CASSPLRARHGYTF. In DNA, the CDR3 is TGTGCCAGCAGCCCCCTGAGGGCCCGGCATGGCTACACCTTC.

J is TRBJ1-1 and V is TRBV7-6; D ambiguous. The CDR3 has 15 amino acids. Germline-derived CDR1 and CDR2 are SGHVS and FNYEAQ. Trimming took off 1 base at V and 1 base at J, with 10 bases between the two ends. CDR3 coding DNA: TGTGCCAGCAGCTTAGGCCCCGCCGGGAACACTGAAGCTTTCTTT. Translation: CASSLGPAGNTEAFF.

Comment on this clonotype: A read error may account for a junction end that differs from germline. This CDR3 reads CSVRASGTSSYEQFF. The CDR3 DNA reads as TGCAGTGTTAGAGCTAGCGGGACAAGCTCCTACGAGCAGTTCTTC. V gene TRBV20-1 combines with J gene TRBJ2-1; 9 bases align to TRBD2. This CDR3 has 15 residues. Germline-derived CDR1 and CDR2 are DFQATT and SNEGSKA (reference sequence).

The V call is TRBV20-1, the J call TRBJ2-7; 7 bases fit TRBD1. V lost 5 bases and J lost 3; bases outside the gene matches: 7. Germline assignment: CDR1 DFQATT and CDR2 SNEGSKA (reference sequence). The CDR3 loop spans 13 amino acids. CDR3: CSASGTDNYEQYF. DNA of the CDR3: TGCAGTGCTTCCGGGACAGACAACTACGAGCAGTACTTC.

The chain is built from TRBV20-1 and TRBJ2-1; D might be TRBD1 or TRBD2, each matching 6 bases. The ends were cut back, 4 bases at V and 15 bases at J, with 22 bases in the middle. The CDR3 length is 13 residues. Germline V gene sequence: CDR1 DFQATT, CDR2 SNEGSKA (reference sequence). The CDR3 DNA sequence: TGCAGTGCTACCACCGGGACTCAAGAGGGGGGGTTCTTC. It is translated as CSATTGTQEGGFF.

The chain carries TRBV7-9 and TRBJ1-1; D ambiguous. With 3 bases removed from V and 2 bases from J, the gap between germline ends came to 16 bases. The germline V gene encodes CDR1 SEHNR and CDR2 FQNEAQ (reference sequence). The CDR3 extends over 16 amino acids. The CDR3 is CASSFGRWQPNTEAFF. In DNA, the CDR3 is TGTGCCAGCAGCTTCGGAAGGTGGCAGCCCAACACTGAAGCTTTCTTT.